Sequencing of this TCR beta chain was carried out in a study of blood T cells in healthy people across ages. Next came a second PCR, run for about 7 to 12 cycles, which used a sample-barcoded 5' primer along with a J-beta primer mix. TCRdb reanalysed the 5' RACE reads using MiXCR and keeps one entry per CDR3 protein. The sample carries 650,000 to 900,000 distinct CDR3 sequences, under 80% recorded once. All donors came from Russia, were Caucasian and healthy, and spanned ages roughly 6 to 95. The CDR3 is 14 residues long. Trimming took off 6 bases at V and 0 bases at J, with 15 bases between the two ends. Germline V CDR1 and CDR2: DFQATT, SNEGSKA (reference sequence).

Sequencing was performed on blood. The clonotype originates from a man aged 25-40 years in good health. The V gene is TRBV20-1, the J gene TRBJ2-7; D unclear. CDR3 coding DNA: TGCAGTGCCAAATACACCTTGAGCTCCTACGAGCAGTACTTC. Its translation: CSAKYTLSSYEQYF.